This TCR beta chain was sequenced in a study of blood T cell repertoires in COVID-19 (dated by TCRdb to about 2020). Looking at the study overall: The collaborator samples originated in the United States, Italy and Spain and spanned the acute and convalescent phases of COVID-19. The material from the prospective study consisted of cDNA or gDNA derived from T cells, B-cell-depleted T cells, or PBMCs. Deeply sampled blood TCRbeta repertoires from subjects exposed to, actively infected with, or recovered from COVID-19 were included in the dataset. A freely available public database, intended as a resource for researchers studying the immune response to SARS-CoV-2, is where the repertoires were released. Samples came from the ongoing ImmuneRACE study (first 160 participants) plus 1,254 subjects from 6 global collaborators. Nearly every sample came with metadata listing a de-identified subject ID, COVID-19 status, age in years and sex. Where HLA class I and class II types were available, the types were taken from metadata supplied by the sample provider, not from assay-based typing. Findings and caveats that apply to the study as a whole: Clinical and demographic metadata were provided uncurated, with the amount varying by source and participant.

V loses 5 bases of germline sequence and J loses 0 bases, and the interval between the two ends is 11 bases. In the germline V gene, CDR1 corresponds to SGHAT and CDR2 to FQNNGV. The CDR3 starts with the cysteine, ends with the phenylalanine, and has 15 residues. The DNA shown is the 45-base CDR3, in frame from base 1. This clone was counted once. Its binding antigen is unknown. Per-base qualities were not stored, and no clone one base away is much larger. TCRbeta CDR3 regions were amplified from genomic DNA using the immunoSEQ Assay, a bias-controlled multiplex PCR. Under the source paper's analysis protocol: The number of nucleated cells in each sample was estimated by amplification of reference gene primers within the assay. To quantify the absolute abundance of each unique TCRbeta CDR3 rearrangement, sequence reads were collapsed and filtered. For each sample, productive Simpson clonality was calculated as the square root of Simpson's diversity index over productive rearrangements. TCRdb obtained this table from immuneACCESS and retained in-frame rearrangements with V and J assigned. These tables miss some clones; where compared with another copy, unresolved V genes account for less than half of the shortfall, and the remainder is unexplained. V, J and clone size derive from that table, while D and trimming were established from the DNA sequence. The sample records about 220,000 clones, around 91% of which are singletons. Approximately 3.8% of the sample lies in the top ten.

In the prospective study, participants were roughly 18 to 100 years old, resided in fewer than 25 geographic areas of the United States, and were enrolled through a virtual design. In the prospective study, participants were assigned to cohorts based on the clinical history participants reported in a screening survey and a study questionnaire. Mobile phlebotomists in the prospective study collected whole blood, serum and a nasopharyngeal or oropharyngeal swab from every participant. Additional blood draws and questionnaires over an approximately two-month period could optionally be provided by prospective study participants. Blood samples from the prospective study were shipped frozen or at room temperature prior to DNA extraction.

Recombination linked TRBV11-2 to TRBJ1-5; the D gene is perhaps TRBD1, on 5 matching bases. Material for sequencing was PBMCs or T cells enriched from blood (not recorded which). The sequence was collected from a woman younger than 35 in a cohort exposed to, infected with or recovered from COVID-19 (not recorded which). CDR3 protein: CASSAIRVSNQPQHF. At the DNA level, the sequence is TGTGCCAGCAGCGCGATCAGGGTTAGCAATCAGCCCCAGCATTTT.